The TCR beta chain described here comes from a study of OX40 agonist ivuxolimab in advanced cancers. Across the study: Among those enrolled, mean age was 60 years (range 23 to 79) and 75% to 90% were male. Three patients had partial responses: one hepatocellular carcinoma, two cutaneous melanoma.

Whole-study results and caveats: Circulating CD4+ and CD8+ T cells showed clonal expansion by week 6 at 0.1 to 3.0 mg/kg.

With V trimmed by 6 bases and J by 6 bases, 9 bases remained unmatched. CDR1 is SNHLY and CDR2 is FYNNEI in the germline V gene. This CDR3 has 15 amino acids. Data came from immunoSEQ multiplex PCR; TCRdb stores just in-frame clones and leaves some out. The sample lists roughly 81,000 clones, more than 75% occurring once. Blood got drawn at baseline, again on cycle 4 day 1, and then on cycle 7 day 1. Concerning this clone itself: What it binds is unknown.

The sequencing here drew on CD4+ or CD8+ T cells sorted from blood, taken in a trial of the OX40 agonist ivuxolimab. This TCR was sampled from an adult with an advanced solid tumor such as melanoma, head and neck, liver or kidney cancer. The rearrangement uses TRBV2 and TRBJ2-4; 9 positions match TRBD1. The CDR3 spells CASSQQGAHGNIQYF. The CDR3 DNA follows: TGTGCCAGCAGCCAACAGGGGGCTCACGGAAACATTCAGTACTTC.